The 15 T cell receptor beta chains given below trace back to one sample, sequenced in a study of human T cells and chemical hapten exposure. TCRdb re-called the RACE reads through MiXCR, storing one row per CDR3 protein. The sample lists roughly 56,000 distinct CDR3 sequences; roughly 10% were seen once. Time point noted: pre-sensitization, week 0. Treatment here: therapeutic diphenylcyclopropenone sensitization with weekly scalp DPC. Blood, whole and unfractionated, served as the source for total RNA extraction. The specimen was whole blood, collected in connection with sensitization to the hapten diphenylcyclopropenone (DPC). Every receptor here comes from a woman aged 30 to 39 with alopecia areata. Some clones in this sample may be carry-over from other donors' samples.

This clonotype was seen only a few times. The chain employs TRBV7-9 and TRBJ1-4; 10 bases agree with TRBD1. There are 14 residues in the CDR3. Germline CDR1 and CDR2: SEHNR and FQNEAQ (reference sequence). V shed 5 bases, J shed 7 bases, and the junction held 4 bases outside the gene matches. The CDR3 here is CASSVGQGFEKLFF. CDR3 sequence (DNA): TGTGCCAGCAGCGTGGGACAGGGGTTTGAAAAACTGTTTTTT. The whole variable domain, filled in from reference TRBV7-9 and TRBJ1-4, reads DTGVSQNPRHKITKRGQNVTFRCDPISEHNRLYWYRQTLGQGPEFLTYFQNEAQLEKSRLLSDRFSAERPKGSFSTLEIQRTEQGDSAMYLCASSVGQGFEKLFFGSGTQLSVL.

The chain employs TRBV6-6 and TRBJ2-2; 8 positions match TRBD2. CDR1 and CDR2 from the germline V gene are MNHNY and SVGAGI (reference sequence). The CDR3 spans 17 residues. V trimming: 6 bases; J trimming: 0 bases; junction bases outside the gene matches: 9. For the CDR3, the DNA is TGTGCCAGCAGCCTGTCGGCTAGCGGGCCGAACACCGGGGAGCTGTTTTTT. Translation: CASSLSASGPNTGELFF.

The rearrangement joins TRBV7-6 to TRBJ1-3, with unresolved D. The length of the CDR3 is 15 residues. Germline V gene lookup returns CDR1 SGHVS and CDR2 FNYEAQ. Trimming removed 3 bases at V and 5 bases at J, with 14 bases between. This chain's CDR3 is CASSFFHDQRNTIYF. The DNA for the CDR3 is TGTGCCAGCAGCTTTTTCCACGACCAACGAAACACCATATATTTT.

This clonotype appeared many times. The chain has TRBV19 and TRBJ2-2; maybe TRBD2 (6 bases). The CDR3 totals 17 residues. Germline V CDR1 and CDR2: LNHDA, SQIVND (reference sequence). Trimming pared 2 bases from V and 7 bases from J, leaving 20 bases between. CDR3 loop: CASSIPGHPGGGGELFF. CDR3 in DNA: TGTGCCAGTAGTATACCCGGACACCCCGGGGGAGGCGGGGAGCTGTTTTTT.

Many counts were recorded for this clonotype. This rearrangement joins TRBV29-1 to TRBJ2-2; 9 bases align to TRBD2. The CDR3 sequence is 14 residues long. Germline V gene lookup returns CDR1 SQVTM and CDR2 ANQGSEA. V dropped 4 bases and J dropped 7; count of bases not matched to a gene: 7. CDR3 sequence: CSVVPSGAHGELFF. CDR3 bases: TGCAGCGTTGTGCCTAGCGGGGCGCACGGGGAGCTGTTTTTT.

This clonotype was counted only a few times. The chain joins TRBV19 to TRBJ2-7; D gene uncertain. CDR1 is LNHDA, CDR2 SQIVND, per germline (reference sequence). V lost 4 bases and J lost 1, with 14 bases in between. The CDR3 extends over 15 amino acids. This CDR3 reads CASSKKGRESYEQYF. CDR3 in DNA: TGTGCCAGTAGTAAAAAAGGGCGAGAGTCCTACGAGCAGTACTTC.

In its sample, this clonotype was seen a few times. The genes are TRBV28 and TRBJ2-7, with TRBD1 matching over 8 bases. From germline, CDR1 is MDHEN and CDR2 SYDVKM. The CDR3 extends over 16 amino acids. J gave up 3 bases and V 5 bases, and 12 bases lay outside the gene matches. CDR3 bases: TGTGCCAGCAGTCTACCGGGACAGGTTAAGTTCTACGAGCAGTACTTC. Translation gives CASSLPGQVKFYEQYF.

At least ten counts were recorded for this clonotype. The chain couples TRBV20-1 to TRBJ1-4; D perhaps matches TRBD1 (5 bases). CDR3 length: 11 amino acids. V was cut by 2 bases and J by 12 bases, with 10 bases left in between. Per the germline V gene, CDR1 is DFQATT and CDR2 is SNEGSKA (reference sequence). The CDR3 region has the DNA TGCAGTGCTAGATTGGGACTTGAACTGTTTTTT. Residues: CSARLGLELFF.

This clonotype was seen a handful of times. V is TRBV12-3 or TRBV12-4 and J is TRBJ2-7; D possibly corresponds to TRBD2 (5 bases). The CDR3 is made up of 14 amino acids. With 6 bases removed from V and 4 bases from J, the gap between germline ends came to 16 bases. The CDR3 sequence is CASSLAGSSYEQYF. Written as DNA, the CDR3 is TGTGCCAGCAGCCTCGCGGGCTCGTCGTACGAGCAGTACTTC.

This clonotype was counted many times. The gene calls are TRBV2 and TRBJ1-6; D gene ambiguous. V gave up 6 bases and J gave up 9 bases, with 18 bases separating them. CDR1 SNHLY and CDR2 FYNNEI come from the germline V gene. The CDR3 length is 15 residues. The DNA of the CDR3 is TGTGCCAGCAGCCCTACCCGGGAGGCGGGTTCACCCCTCCACTTT. Protein: CASSPTREAGSPLHF.

This clonotype was seen ten or more times. This rearrangement joins TRBV6-5 to TRBJ1-1; D may be TRBD1 (6 bases). V lost 1 base and J lost 0, with 15 bases in between. The CDR3 runs to 17 residues. Germline CDR1 MNHEY, CDR2 SVGAGI. In DNA form, the CDR3 reads TGTGCCAGCAGTTACTACCCCGGACAGATCCTGAACACTGAAGCTTTCTTT. It is translated as CASSYYPGQILNTEAFF.

CDR3 DNA: TGTGCCAGCAGTCGCTGGGACTTCTCCCCCCGGGAGACCCAGTACTTC. Amino acid sequence: CASSRWDFSPRETQYF. This sequence joins TRBV6-6 and TRBJ2-5, with D possibly being TRBD2 (6 bases). This CDR3 has 16 amino acids. The germline V gene has CDR1 MNHNY and CDR2 SVGAGI (reference sequence). V was cut by 5 bases and J by 5 bases, with 21 bases left in between.

A few counts support this clonotype. The chain links TRBV20-1 to TRBJ2-4; tentatively, D is TRBD1 or TRBD2 (5 bases each). This CDR3 comprises 16 residues. From germline, CDR1 is DFQATT and CDR2 SNEGSKA (reference sequence). The V end lost 0 bases, the J end lost 0 bases, and 12 bases lay between the germline ends. CDR3 in amino acids: CSARDGGTVAKNIQYF. The CDR3 DNA reads as TGCAGTGCTAGAGATGGGGGAACTGTAGCCAAAAACATTCAGTACTTC.

This clonotype was observed at least ten times. The chain is built from TRBV12-3 or TRBV12-4 and TRBJ1-5; a possible D gene is TRBD1 (5 bases). V shed 6 bases and J shed 0 bases, with 15 bases lying between them. This CDR3 is built from 16 residues. CDR3 in amino acids: CASSTGTAYSNQPQHF. CDR3 bases: TGTGCCAGCAGCACCGGGACGGCATATAGCAATCAGCCCCAGCATTTT.

The chain has TRBV15 and TRBJ2-3, with D perhaps matching TRBD1 or TRBD2 (5 bases each). The germline V gene has CDR1 LNHNV and CDR2 YYDKDF (reference sequence). The CDR3 sequence is 13 residues long. The V end was cut by 8 bases, the J end by 3 bases, with 12 bases between. CDR3 sequence: CATARGWTDTQYF. The CDR3 DNA is TGTGCCACCGCGAGGGGTTGGACAGATACGCAGTATTTT.